This T cell receptor (beta chain) originates from a study of OX40 agonist ivuxolimab in advanced cancers. Study results and limitations: Average numbers of expanded clones were greater in CD8+ T cells than in CD4+. In the 0.1-3.0 mg/kg groups, partial responders showed among the lowest expansion. Certain nonresponders likewise exhibited a low normalized T-cell clonal expansion. At 0.1 to 3.0 mg/kg, CD4+ and CD8+ blood T cells expanded clonally by week 6.

CDR1 is SEHNR and CDR2 is FQNEAQ in the germline V gene (reference sequence). V lost 3 bases to trimming and J lost 4 bases, with 12 bases between them. The CDR3 has 14 amino acids. Concerning this clone itself: Its antigen is unknown.

Some clones are missing from TCRdb's copy, which holds only in-frame ones; the method was immunoSEQ multiplex PCR. Of 45,000 to 65,000 clones listed, over 70% are singletons. The source material was CD4+ or CD8+ T cells sorted from blood, sampled in a trial of the OX40 agonist ivuxolimab. The clonotype was recovered from an adult with an advanced solid tumor such as melanoma, head and neck, liver or kidney cancer. The V and J genes are TRBV7-9 and TRBJ1-1, with unresolved D. The CDR3 spells CASSFQGTTTEAFF. The CDR3 nucleotides are TGTGCCAGCAGCTTTCAAGGCACTACCACTGAAGCTTTCTTT.